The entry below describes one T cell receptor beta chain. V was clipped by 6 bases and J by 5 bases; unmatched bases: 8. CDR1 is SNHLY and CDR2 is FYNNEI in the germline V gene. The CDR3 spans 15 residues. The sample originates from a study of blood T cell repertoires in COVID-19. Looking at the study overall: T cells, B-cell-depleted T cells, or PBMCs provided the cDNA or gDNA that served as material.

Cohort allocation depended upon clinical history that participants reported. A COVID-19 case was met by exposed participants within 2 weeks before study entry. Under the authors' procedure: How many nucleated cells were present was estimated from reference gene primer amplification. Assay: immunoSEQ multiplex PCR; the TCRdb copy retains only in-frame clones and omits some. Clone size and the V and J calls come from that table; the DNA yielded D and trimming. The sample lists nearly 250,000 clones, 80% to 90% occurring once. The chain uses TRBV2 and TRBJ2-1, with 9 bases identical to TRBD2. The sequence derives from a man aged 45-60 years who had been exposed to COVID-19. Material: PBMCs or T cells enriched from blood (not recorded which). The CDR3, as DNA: TGTGCCAGCAGCCCCAGACTAGCGGCCAACAATGAGCAGTTCTTC. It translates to CASSPRLAANNEQFF. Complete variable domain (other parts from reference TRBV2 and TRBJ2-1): EPEVTQTPSHQVTQMGQEVILRCVPISNHLYFYWYRQILGQKVEFLVSFYNNEISEKSEIFDDQFSVERPDGSNFTLKIRSTKLEDSAMYFCASSPRLAANNEQFFGPGTRLTVL.